These 19 T cell receptor beta chains originate from one sample sequenced in a study of blood T cell repertoires in COVID-19. The data were produced by immunoSEQ multiplex PCR, yet TCRdb's version contains in-frame clones alone and is incomplete. The profile shows about 170,000 clones, about 88% of them singletons. Specimen: PBMCs or T cells enriched from blood (not recorded which). Receptor source: a woman between 18 and 29 years old who had recovered from COVID-19.

There are a few counts of this clone. V is TRBV15 and J is TRBJ1-2, with 12 bases matching TRBD1. The CDR3 length is 16 residues. Germline V gives CDR1 LNHNV, CDR2 YYDKDF (reference sequence). The V and J ends lost 5 bases and 1 base, in that order; junction bases with no gene match: 5. CDR3 sequence reads: CATSGGTGGGNYGYTF. The CDR3 DNA is TGTGCCACCAGCGGAGGGACAGGGGGCGGTAACTATGGCTACACCTTC.

The chain recombines TRBV4-1 with TRBJ2-2; D perhaps matches TRBD1 (6 bases). Germline CDR1 reads MGHRA; CDR2 reads YSYEKL. CDR3 length: 15 amino acids. Between the trimmed V and J ends, which lost 2 bases and 7 bases, there was a span of 14 bases. The CDR3 DNA reads TGCGCCAGCAGCCAACCTGGACAGCGCGGCGGGGAGCTGTTTTTT. Protein sequence: CASSQPGQRGGELFF.

The chain couples TRBV27 to TRBJ2-7, with D unresolved. V was cut by 3 bases and J by 2 bases, with 8 bases left in between. CDR3 length: 13 amino acids. CDR1 and CDR2 from the germline V gene are MNHEY and SMNVEV (reference sequence). The CDR3 loop is CASSFVGAYEQYF. Here the CDR3 DNA reads TGTGCCAGCAGTTTCGTCGGAGCCTACGAGCAGTACTTC.

J is TRBJ2-2 and V is TRBV13; a weak D match, TRBD2 (6 bases). Germline CDR1 PRHDT, CDR2 FYEKMQ (reference sequence). The CDR3 consists of 18 residues. Between the trimmed V and J ends, which lost 5 bases and 5 bases, there was a span of 24 bases. The CDR3 nucleotides read TGTGCCAGCAGCCAAGCGACCGGTCTCGGGGGTCGGACCGGGGAGCTGTTTTTT. Amino acids: CASSQATGLGGRTGELFF.

The chain couples TRBV5-1 to TRBJ2-7; TRBD2 agrees at 7 bases. This CDR3 comprises 14 residues. Germline V gene data show CDR1 as SGHRS and CDR2 as YFSETQ. V lost 1 base and J lost 6; bases outside the gene matches: 7. The CDR3 nucleotides read TGCGCCAGCAGCTTGCAGCGGGGACCCTCCGAGCAGTACTTC. Its translation is CASSLQRGPSEQYF.

The chain recombines TRBV6-5 with TRBJ2-1; 14 bases are shared with TRBD2. Trimming at V came to 8 bases and at J to 7 bases, leaving 7 bases not matched to a gene. Germline V CDR1 and CDR2: MNHEY, SVGAGI. This CDR3 comprises 15 residues. CDR3 DNA sequence: TGTGCCAGCTCCCCGGGACTAGCGGGAGAGAATGAGCAGTTCTTC. Its translation is CASSPGLAGENEQFF.

The V gene is TRBV11-3, the J gene TRBJ2-1, with 9 bases that match TRBD2. V trimming: 3 bases; J trimming: 12 bases; junction bases outside the gene matches: 6. The CDR3 consists of 13 residues. Per germline, CDR1 SGHNT and CDR2 YENEEA. CDR3 in DNA: TGTGCCAGCAGCTTTAGGACTAGCGATTGGCAGTTCTTC. Translated: CASSFRTSDWQFF.

V gene TRBV28 combines with J gene TRBJ2-1; 14 bases fit TRBD2. Germline values: CDR1 MDHEN, CDR2 SYDVKM. Trimming removed 6 bases from V and 0 bases from J; junction bases left unmatched: 16. CDR3 size: 21 residues. CDR3 sequence reads: CASRKLPGLAGATISYNEQFF. The CDR3, as DNA: TGTGCCAGCAGGAAGCTGCCGGGACTAGCGGGAGCGACTATCTCCTACAATGAGCAGTTCTTC.

The rearrangement uses TRBV30 and TRBJ2-1; D may be TRBD2 (5 bases). The germline V and J ends were trimmed by 2 bases and 1 base, with 9 bases remaining between them. Germline CDR1 GTSNPN, CDR2 SVGIG (reference sequence). CDR3 length: 14 amino acids. The CDR3 is CAWSLAGSYNEQFF. CDR3 DNA: TGTGCCTGGAGTCTAGCCGGGTCCTACAATGAGCAGTTCTTC.

V and J are TRBV19 and TRBJ1-6; D is perhaps TRBD1 (5 bases). The length of the CDR3 is 14 residues. V lost 6 bases to trimming and J lost 4 bases, with 10 bases between them. The V gene's germline CDR1 is LNHDA and CDR2 SQIVND (reference sequence). The CDR3 DNA is TGTGCCAGTAGGGCCGGGACTTATAATTCACCCCTCCACTTT. This codes for CASRAGTYNSPLHF.

In its sample, this clone was seen once. The chain links TRBV4-1 to TRBJ1-1; perhaps TRBD1 as D (6 bases). CDR1 is MGHRA, CDR2 YSYEKL, per germline. This CDR3 is built from 15 residues. Trimming stripped 0 bases from V and 6 bases from J, with 14 bases between. The DNA of the CDR3 is TGCGCCAGCAGCCAAGAGACGACAGGCCGACCTGAAGCTTTCTTT. Translation: CASSQETTGRPEAFF.

This clone was counted a few times. V usage is TRBV7-9 and J usage is TRBJ1-5, with TRBD1 identical over 10 bases. V was pared by 0 bases and J by 6 bases, with 2 bases of the junction left unmatched. Germline lookup yields CDR1 SEHNR and CDR2 FQNEAQ (reference sequence). The CDR3 spans 15 residues. The CDR3 here is CASSLAGQGVQPQHF. Written as DNA, the CDR3 is TGTGCCAGCAGCTTAGCAGGACAGGGGGTTCAGCCCCAGCATTTT.

The chain employs TRBV6-2 or TRBV6-3 and TRBJ2-1; possibly TRBD2 for D (6 bases). The germline CDR1 and CDR2 sequences are MNHEY and SVGEGT. The CDR3 totals 15 residues. With 0 bases removed from V and 5 bases from J, the gap between germline ends came to 11 bases. DNA of the CDR3: TGTGCCAGCAGTTACTCGGCGGAGGGTCACAATGAGCAGTTCTTC. This encodes CASSYSAEGHNEQFF.

This chain connects TRBV27 to TRBJ1-2; TRBD1 aligns across 8 bases. V trimming: 5 bases; J trimming: 5 bases; junction bases outside the gene matches: 7. Germline values: CDR1 MNHEY, CDR2 SMNVEV (reference sequence). CDR3 length: 14 residues. This CDR3 reads CASSLQTGEYGYTF. As DNA, the CDR3 is TGTGCCAGCAGTCTCCAGACAGGGGAGTATGGCTACACCTTC.

The CDR3 sequence: CASSGTLADTQYF. The CDR3 DNA sequence: TGCGCCAGCAGCGGAACACTAGCAGATACGCAGTATTTT. This chain links TRBV5-1 with TRBJ2-3; weak D call: TRBD2 (5 bases). CDR3 size: 13 residues. V was cut by 4 bases and J by 4 bases, with 10 bases left in between. The germline V gene has CDR1 SGHRS and CDR2 YFSETQ.

The CDR3 here is CASSYVANEQFF. In nucleotides, the CDR3 is TGTGCCAGCAGTTACGTAGCGAATGAGCAGTTCTTC. The chain recombines TRBV6-5 with TRBJ2-1; D may be TRBD2 (5 bases). CDR3 length equals 12 residues. The V gene's germline CDR1 is MNHEY and CDR2 SVGAGI. With 2 bases removed from V and 7 bases from J, the gap between germline ends came to 6 bases.

The V gene is TRBV30, the J gene TRBJ2-1; 7 bases are a match to TRBD2. Germline trimming cut 0 bases from V and 3 bases from J; bases unmatched to any gene: 11. Per germline, CDR1 GTSNPN and CDR2 SVGIG (reference sequence). CDR3 length: 17 amino acids. Here the CDR3 reads CAWSVMASGRLYNEQFF. CDR3 nucleotide sequence: TGTGCCTGGAGTGTAATGGCTAGCGGTAGGCTCTACAATGAGCAGTTCTTC.

This sequence joins TRBV7-9 and TRBJ2-1; D unclear. The V gene's germline CDR1 is SEHNR and CDR2 FQNEAQ (reference sequence). The CDR3 runs 12 residues. Trimming removed 1 base from V and 8 bases from J, with 6 bases in between. The CDR3 protein is CASSLDPYEQFF. The CDR3 nucleotides read TGTGCCAGCAGCTTAGATCCATATGAGCAGTTCTTC.

This chain uses TRBV30 with TRBJ1-5; D gene ambiguous. V gave up 5 bases and J gave up 2 bases, with 13 bases separating them. Germline values: CDR1 GTSNPN, CDR2 SVGIG (reference sequence). CDR3 length: 14 residues. The CDR3 region has the DNA TGTGCCTGGGGTACCGGGCGGGGCAATCAGCCCCAGCATTTT. Translating gives CAWGTGRGNQPQHF.